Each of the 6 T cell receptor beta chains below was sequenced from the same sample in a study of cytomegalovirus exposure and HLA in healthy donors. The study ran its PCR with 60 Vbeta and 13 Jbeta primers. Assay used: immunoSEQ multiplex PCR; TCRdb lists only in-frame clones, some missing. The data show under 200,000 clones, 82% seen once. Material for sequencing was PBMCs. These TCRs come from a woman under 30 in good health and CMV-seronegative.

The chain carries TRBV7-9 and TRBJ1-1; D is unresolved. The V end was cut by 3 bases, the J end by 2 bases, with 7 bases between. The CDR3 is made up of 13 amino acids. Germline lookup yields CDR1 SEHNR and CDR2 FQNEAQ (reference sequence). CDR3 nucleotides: TGTGCCAGCAGCTTCTTCCCTAACACTGAAGCTTTCTTT. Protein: CASSFFPNTEAFF.

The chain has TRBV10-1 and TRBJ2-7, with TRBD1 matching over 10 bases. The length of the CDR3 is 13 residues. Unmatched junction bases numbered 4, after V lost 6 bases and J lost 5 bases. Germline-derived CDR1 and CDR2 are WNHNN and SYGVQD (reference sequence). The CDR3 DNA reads TGCGCCAGCAGCCCGGGACAGGGGAACGAGCAGTACTTC. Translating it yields CASSPGQGNEQYF.

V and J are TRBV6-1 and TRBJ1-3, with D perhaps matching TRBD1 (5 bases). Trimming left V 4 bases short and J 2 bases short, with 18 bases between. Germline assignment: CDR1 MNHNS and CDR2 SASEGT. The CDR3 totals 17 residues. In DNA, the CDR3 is TGTGCCAGCAGTGCGAAAACCCCCAGGGTAGCTGGAAACACCATATATTTT. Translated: CASSAKTPRVAGNTIYF.

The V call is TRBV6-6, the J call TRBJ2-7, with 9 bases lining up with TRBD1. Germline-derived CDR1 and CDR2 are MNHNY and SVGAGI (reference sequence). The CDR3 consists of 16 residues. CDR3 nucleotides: TGTGCCAGCAGTCACTCTACAGGGGGCGGAACCTACGAGCAGTACGTC. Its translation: CASSHSTGGGTYEQYV.

The CDR3 loop is CASSQASGRTDTQYF. Written as DNA, the CDR3 is TGCGCCAGCAGCCAAGCTAGCGGGAGAACAGATACGCAGTATTTT. The J gene is TRBJ2-3, the V gene TRBV4-1; 10 nucleotides align to TRBD2. CDR1 and CDR2 (germline): MGHRA, YSYEKL. V trimming: 1 base; J trimming: 3 bases; junction bases outside the gene matches: 1. This CDR3 contains 15 residues.

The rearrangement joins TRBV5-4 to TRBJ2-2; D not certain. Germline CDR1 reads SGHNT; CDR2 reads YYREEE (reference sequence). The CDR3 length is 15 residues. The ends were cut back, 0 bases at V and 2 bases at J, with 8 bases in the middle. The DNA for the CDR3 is TGTGCCAGCAGCTTGGGCCTACGTAACACCGGGGAGCTGTTTTTT. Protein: CASSLGLRNTGELFF.